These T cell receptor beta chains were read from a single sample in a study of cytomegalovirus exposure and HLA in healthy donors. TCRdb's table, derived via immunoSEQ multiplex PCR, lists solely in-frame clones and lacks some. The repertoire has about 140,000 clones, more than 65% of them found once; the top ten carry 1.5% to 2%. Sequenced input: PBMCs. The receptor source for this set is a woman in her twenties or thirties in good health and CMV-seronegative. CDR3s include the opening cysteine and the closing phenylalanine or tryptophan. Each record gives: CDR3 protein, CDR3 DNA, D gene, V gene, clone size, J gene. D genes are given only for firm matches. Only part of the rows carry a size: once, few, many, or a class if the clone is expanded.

CDR3aa: CASSLTGTSVRQYF
CDR3nt: TGTGCCAGCAGCTTAACAGGGACTAGTGTTCGGCAGTACTTC
d_gene: TRBD2
v_gene: TRBV7-3
abundance: -
j_gene: TRBJ2-5

CDR3aa: CASSQRDRDYGYTF
CDR3nt: TGCGCCAGCAGCCAAAGGGACAGGGACTATGGCTACACCTTC
d_gene: TRBD1
v_gene: TRBV4-1
abundance: -
j_gene: TRBJ1-2

CDR3aa: CASSPRTGINNEQFF
CDR3nt: TGTGCCAGCAGCCCTCGGACAGGGATCAACAATGAGCAGTTCTTC
d_gene: TRBD1
v_gene: TRBV11-2
abundance: few
j_gene: TRBJ2-1

CDR3aa: CASSPRPRTSGGTDTQYF
CDR3nt: TGTGCCAGCAGCCCGCGCCCGAGGACTAGCGGGGGGACAGATACGCAGTATTTT
d_gene: TRBD2
v_gene: TRBV7-3
abundance: -
j_gene: TRBJ2-3

CDR3aa: CASSSGTSAGNEQFF
CDR3nt: TGTGCCAGTAGTTCCGGGACTAGCGCAGGCAATGAGCAGTTCTTC
d_gene: TRBD2
v_gene: TRBV19
abundance: -
j_gene: TRBJ2-1

CDR3aa: CASSPRGTGSYNEQFF
CDR3nt: TGTGCCAGCAGTCCCCGGGGGACAGGGTCATACAATGAGCAGTTCTTC
d_gene: TRBD1
v_gene: TRBV7-2
abundance: -
j_gene: TRBJ2-1

CDR3aa: CASSLASQGWEKLFF
CDR3nt: TGTGCCAGCAGCTTAGCGAGTCAGGGTTGGGAAAAACTGTTTTTT
d_gene: -
v_gene: TRBV7-9
abundance: few
j_gene: TRBJ1-4

CDR3aa: CASSRPGGRSNQPQHF
CDR3nt: TGTGCCAGCAGTAGACCTGGTGGGAGGAGCAATCAGCCCCAGCATTTT
d_gene: -
v_gene: TRBV2
abundance: few
j_gene: TRBJ1-5

CDR3aa: CASSQNAGTGGWTEAFF
CDR3nt: TGTGCCAGCAGCCAAAATGCCGGGACAGGGGGTTGGACTGAAGCTTTCTTT
d_gene: TRBD1
v_gene: TRBV11-1
abundance: -
j_gene: TRBJ1-1

CDR3aa: CAWSRVVSPLHF
CDR3nt: TGTGCCTGGAGTCGAGTTGTTTCACCCCTCCACTTT
d_gene: -
v_gene: TRBV30
abundance: -
j_gene: TRBJ1-6

CDR3aa: CASSPPDRANTGELFF
CDR3nt: TGTGCCAGCAGTCCCCCGGACAGGGCGAACACCGGGGAGCTGTTTTTT
d_gene: TRBD1
v_gene: TRBV28
abundance: few
j_gene: TRBJ2-2

CDR3aa: CASIRQGVFVTEAFF
CDR3nt: TGTGCCAGCATTCGACAGGGGGTATTTGTTACTGAAGCTTTCTTT
d_gene: TRBD1
v_gene: TRBV2
abundance: -
j_gene: TRBJ1-1

CDR3aa: CASSAFRGDQPQHF
CDR3nt: TGTGCCAGCAGTGCGTTCAGGGGGGATCAGCCCCAGCATTTT
d_gene: TRBD1
v_gene: TRBV2
abundance: -
j_gene: TRBJ1-5

CDR3aa: CASSILGQSYEQYF
CDR3nt: TGTGCCAGCAGCATCTTGGGGCAGTCCTACGAGCAGTACTTC
d_gene: -
v_gene: TRBV11-2
abundance: -
j_gene: TRBJ2-7

CDR3aa: CASSGPRGTDTQYF
CDR3nt: TGTGCCAGCAGCGGGCCGAGGGGCACAGATACGCAGTATTTT
d_gene: -
v_gene: TRBV5-4
abundance: -
j_gene: TRBJ2-3

CDR3aa: CASSFRFGLSGNEQFF
CDR3nt: TGTGCCAGCAGCTTTCGTTTTGGCCTGTCGGGCAATGAGCAGTTCTTC
d_gene: -
v_gene: TRBV5-6
abundance: -
j_gene: TRBJ2-1

CDR3aa: CASSPGLGETQYF
CDR3nt: TGCGCCAGCAGCCCGGGACTCGGTGAGACCCAGTACTTC
d_gene: -
v_gene: TRBV5-1
abundance: -
j_gene: TRBJ2-5

CDR3aa: CASSADSYEQYF
CDR3nt: TGTGCCAGCAGTGCGGACAGCTACGAGCAGTACTTC
d_gene: -
v_gene: TRBV6-1
abundance: -
j_gene: TRBJ2-7

CDR3aa: CAISGARVQPQHF
CDR3nt: TGTGCCATCAGTGGGGCGCGGGTGCAGCCCCAGCATTTT
d_gene: -
v_gene: TRBV10-3
abundance: once
j_gene: TRBJ1-5

CDR3aa: CASSLSPNYGYTF
CDR3nt: TGTGCCAGCAGTTTAAGCCCTAACTATGGCTACACCTTC
d_gene: -
v_gene: TRBV28
abundance: few
j_gene: TRBJ1-2

CDR3aa: CASSLSAGTYNEQFF
CDR3nt: TGTGCCAGCAGTTTATCGGCAGGGACATACAATGAGCAGTTCTTC
d_gene: -
v_gene: TRBV28
abundance: once
j_gene: TRBJ2-1

CDR3aa: CASSPRGTSGGLSSYNEQFF
CDR3nt: TGTGCCAGCTCACCGCGCGGGACTAGCGGGGGATTAAGCTCCTACAATGAGCAGTTCTTC
d_gene: TRBD2
v_gene: TRBV18
abundance: -
j_gene: TRBJ2-1

CDR3aa: CASSPYNRGLISEQFF
CDR3nt: TGTGCCAGCAGCCCATATAACAGGGGACTGATCAGTGAGCAGTTCTTC
d_gene: -
v_gene: TRBV7-8
abundance: few
j_gene: TRBJ2-1

CDR3aa: CASSLGGVRDTQYF
CDR3nt: TGTGCCAGCAGCCTCGGGGGAGTCCGGGATACGCAGTATTTT
d_gene: -
v_gene: TRBV11-2
abundance: -
j_gene: TRBJ2-3

CDR3aa: CASSLSAGGPQETQYF
CDR3nt: TGTGCCAGCAGCTTATCGGCGGGGGGCCCCCAAGAGACCCAGTACTTC
d_gene: TRBD2
v_gene: TRBV7-9
abundance: -
j_gene: TRBJ2-5

CDR3aa: CASSLAGENTEAFF
CDR3nt: TGTGCCAGCAGCTTGGCAGGGGAGAACACTGAAGCTTTCTTT
d_gene: -
v_gene: TRBV7-3
abundance: -
j_gene: TRBJ1-1

CDR3aa: CASSQLPSGLAGGGTDTQYF
CDR3nt: TGCGCCAGCAGCCAGTTGCCCTCGGGACTAGCGGGGGGTGGCACAGATACGCAGTATTTT
d_gene: TRBD2
v_gene: TRBV5-1
abundance: once
j_gene: TRBJ2-3

CDR3aa: CASRNSRVLDNSPLHF
CDR3nt: TGTGCCAGCAGAAATTCCAGGGTGCTCGATAATTCACCCCTCCACTTT
d_gene: -
v_gene: TRBV4-2
abundance: -
j_gene: TRBJ1-6

CDR3aa: CAWSVAGTDTQYF
CDR3nt: TGTGCCTGGAGTGTAGCGGGTACTGATACGCAGTATTTT
d_gene: -
v_gene: TRBV30
abundance: few
j_gene: TRBJ2-3

CDR3aa: CASSATGGGYTF
CDR3nt: TGTGCCAGCAGCGCAACAGGGGGTGGCTACACCTTC
d_gene: TRBD1
v_gene: TRBV9
abundance: -
j_gene: TRBJ1-2

CDR3aa: CASSLAISRVGATEAFF
CDR3nt: TGTGCCAGCAGCTTGGCCATCTCGCGGGTTGGTGCCACTGAAGCTTTCTTT
d_gene: -
v_gene: TRBV5-6
abundance: few
j_gene: TRBJ1-1

CDR3aa: CASLAGVAQPQHF
CDR3nt: TGTGCCAGTTTGGCAGGGGTGGCTCAGCCCCAGCATTTT
d_gene: -
v_gene: TRBV6-1
abundance: -
j_gene: TRBJ1-5

CDR3aa: CARRTSGGVSTDTQYF
CDR3nt: TGTGCCAGAAGGACTAGCGGAGGGGTTAGCACAGATACGCAGTATTTT
d_gene: TRBD2
v_gene: TRBV2
abundance: few
j_gene: TRBJ2-3

CDR3aa: CASSPRGNTEAFF
CDR3nt: TGCGCCAGCAGCCCTCGGGGTAACACTGAAGCTTTCTTT
d_gene: -
v_gene: TRBV5-1
abundance: -
j_gene: TRBJ1-1

CDR3aa: CASSLRASGGYNEQFF
CDR3nt: TGTGCCAGCAGTTTAAGGGCTAGCGGGGGCTACAATGAGCAGTTCTTC
d_gene: TRBD2
v_gene: TRBV28
abundance: -
j_gene: TRBJ2-1